This T cell receptor (beta chain) comes out of a study of blood T cell repertoires in COVID-19. At the level of the study: PBMCs, B-cell-depleted T cells, or T cells were the source of the cDNA or gDNA that made up the material.

Authors' methods: Counts of nucleated cells, estimated from reference gene primer amplification, were obtained. Sequenced by immunoSEQ multiplex PCR; TCRdb stores in-frame clones only, minus some. That table gives V, J and clone size, and the DNA gave D and trimming. The repertoire holds about 170,000 clones, with approximately 88% as singletons. This clone appeared once. This TCR was recovered from a woman aged 45-60 years with acute or convalescent COVID-19. Sequenced input: peripheral blood.

CDR3 region: CASSLEGGSQPQHF. CDR3 coding DNA: TGCGCCAGCAGCTTAGAAGGGGGCAGTCAGCCCCAGCATTTT. The chain uses TRBV5-1 and TRBJ1-5; TRBD1 matches 7 bases. Germline loops: CDR1 SGHRS, CDR2 YFSETQ. V shed 2 bases and J 6 bases; nucleotides not matched to a gene: 5. The CDR3 sequence is 14 residues long.